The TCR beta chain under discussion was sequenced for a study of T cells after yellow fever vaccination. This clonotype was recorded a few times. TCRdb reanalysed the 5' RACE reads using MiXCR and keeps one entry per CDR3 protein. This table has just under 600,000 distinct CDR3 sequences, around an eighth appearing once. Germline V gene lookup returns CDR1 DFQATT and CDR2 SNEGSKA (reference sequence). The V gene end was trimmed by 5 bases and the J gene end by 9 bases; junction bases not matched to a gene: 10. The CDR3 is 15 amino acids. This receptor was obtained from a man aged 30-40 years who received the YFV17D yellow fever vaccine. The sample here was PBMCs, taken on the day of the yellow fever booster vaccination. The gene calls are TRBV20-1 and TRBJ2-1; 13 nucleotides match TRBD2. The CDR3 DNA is TGCAGTGCTGGGGGCGGACTAGCGGGAGTGGTTGAGCAGTTCTTC. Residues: CSAGGGLAGVVEQFF.